The entry below gives a single TCR beta chain sequence along with its context. The antigen is not known. It was with a sample-barcoded 5' primer and a J-beta primer mix that a second PCR of roughly 7 to 12 cycles was run. Every molecule of cDNA carried a tag from a template-switch adaptor with 12 random nucleotides. From the 5' RACE reads, TCRdb called clonotypes with MiXCR, one entry per CDR3 protein. The data contain 1.8 million or so distinct CDR3 sequences, approximately 40% of them singletons. RNA extraction gave at least 5.5 micrograms of total RNA per sample. The data were obtained in a study of blood T cells in healthy people across ages. Whole-study results and caveats: A strong correlation was found between TCR beta diversity and the percentage of naive T cells.

This CDR3 has 14 residues. Germline V CDR1 and CDR2: MDHEN, SYDVKM. V was clipped by 7 bases and J by 0 bases, with 10 bases between them. This chain joins TRBV28 and TRBJ2-4, with unresolved D. This TCR was sampled from a human donor in good health. Specimen: blood. The CDR3, as DNA: TGTGCCAGCATAGGGCCTTTAGCCAAAAACATTCAGTACTTC. Its translation is CASIGPLAKNIQYF.